Below, one T cell receptor beta chain is given with its context. Its cognate antigen is unknown. The repertoire was sequenced with immunoSEQ multiplex PCR; TCRdb's copy has only in-frame clones and lacks some. This sample yields some 130,000 clones, of which 90% are seen a single time; roughly 1.1% belongs to the top ten. The entry originates in a study of OX40 agonist ivuxolimab in advanced cancers. Overall study findings and caveats: On average, a greater number of expanded clones characterised CD8+ T cells relative to CD4+.

The specimen was CD4+ or CD8+ T cells sorted from blood, collected in a trial of the OX40 agonist ivuxolimab. This receptor was taken from an adult with an advanced solid tumor such as melanoma, head and neck, liver or kidney cancer.

The DNA of the CDR3 is TGTGCCAGCAGCGAGCAATTCTCTGGGGCCAACGTCCTGACTTTC. Its protein is CASSEQFSGANVLTF. This rearrangement joins TRBV9 to TRBJ2-6; no clear D gene. With 3 bases removed from V and 0 bases from J, the gap between germline ends came to 7 bases. From germline, CDR1 is SGDLS and CDR2 YYNGEE. This CDR3 has 15 amino acids. Full variable domain (remainder filled in from reference TRBV9 and TRBJ2-6): DSGVTQTPKHLITATGQRVTLRCSPRSGDLSVYWYQQSLDQGLQFLIQYYNGEERAKGNILERFSAQQFPDLHSELNLSSLELGDSALYFCASSEQFSGANVLTFGAGSRLTVL.